The 18 T cell receptor beta chains presented below share a single source sample, sequenced in a study of T cell responses to AZD1222 COVID-19 vaccine. Profiling relied on immunoSEQ multiplex PCR, and the TCRdb table lists in-frame clones only, not all of them. The repertoire holds under 95,000 clones, with over 75% as singletons. The sample in question was peripheral blood, obtained on day 0 of AZD1222 vaccination. The receptors derive from an adult in good health.

The genes are TRBV28 and TRBJ2-3; no definite D call. The CDR3 contains 14 residues. From germline, CDR1 is MDHEN and CDR2 SYDVKM. V was pared by 4 bases and J by 0 bases, with 8 bases between. CDR3 region: CASSSAGSTDTQYF. Here the CDR3 DNA reads TGTGCCAGCAGTTCCGCTGGTAGCACAGATACGCAGTATTTT.

V and J are TRBV24-1 and TRBJ2-5; D is tentatively TRBD1 or TRBD2 (5 bases each). CDR3 length equals 14 residues. Germline CDR1 KGHDR, CDR2 SFDVKD. V lost 4 bases and J 2 bases, leaving 10 bases between the germline ends. CDR3 region: CATSEGTAQETQYF. DNA for the CDR3: TGTGCCACCAGTGAGGGGACGGCTCAAGAGACCCAGTACTTC.

This chain links TRBV7-9 with TRBJ1-2; D is ambiguous. The CDR3 consists of 16 residues. Germline CDR1 is SEHNR and CDR2 is FQNEAQ (reference sequence). V was shortened by 1 base and J by 2 bases, with 14 bases between the two germline ends. As DNA, the CDR3 is TGTGCCAGCAGCTTAGGGCCCCAACAGAGCAACTATGGCTACACCTTC. Its translation: CASSLGPQQSNYGYTF.

V gene TRBV2 combines with J gene TRBJ1-5; weak D call: TRBD1 (5 bases). The CDR3 spans 18 residues. Deletions cut 8 bases from V and 0 bases from J, with 23 bases between. CDR1 SNHLY and CDR2 FYNNEI come from the germline V gene. The CDR3 loop reads CASSQTAGEGISNQPQHF. CDR3 nucleotide sequence: TGTGCCAGCTCTCAAACGGCGGGGGAAGGGATTAGCAATCAGCCCCAGCATTTT.

This rearrangement joins TRBV28 to TRBJ1-2, with D hard to call. Germline V lookup: CDR1 MDHEN, CDR2 SYDVKM. V was shortened by 2 bases and J by 4 bases, with 8 bases between the two germline ends. CDR3 length: 13 amino acids. CDR3 region: CASSLPNSYGYTF. The CDR3, as DNA: TGTGCCAGCAGTTTACCAAACAGCTATGGCTACACCTTC.

V usage is TRBV27 and J usage is TRBJ1-2; 7 bases are shared with TRBD1. After removal of 5 bases from V and 2 bases from J, the junction contained 8 bases not matched to a gene. CDR3 size: 15 residues. Germline CDR1 reads MNHEY; CDR2 reads SMNVEV (reference sequence). CDR3 loop: CASSLGQNKNYGYTF. The CDR3, as DNA: TGTGCCAGCAGTCTGGGACAGAACAAAAACTATGGCTACACCTTC.

This chain connects TRBV28 to TRBJ1-1; D is unresolved. This CDR3 contains 13 residues. The V end was cut by 6 bases, the J end by 0 bases, with 8 bases between. Germline V gene sequence: CDR1 MDHEN, CDR2 SYDVKM. CDR3: CASRDGLNTEAFF. In DNA form, the CDR3 reads TGTGCCAGCAGGGACGGCTTGAACACTGAAGCTTTCTTT.

The rearrangement links TRBV3-1 (or the pseudogene TRBV3-2) to TRBJ1-2; 8 positions match TRBD1. CDR3 size: 15 residues. Germline lookup yields CDR1 LGHDT and CDR2 YNNKEL (reference sequence). Trimming cost V 1 base and J 3 bases; bases outside gene matches: 4. CDR3 protein: CASSQGTGRYYGYTF. The CDR3 DNA is TGTGCCAGCAGCCAAGGGACAGGGAGGTACTATGGCTACACCTTC.

This chain connects TRBV12-5 to TRBJ1-5, with 7 bases aligning to TRBD1. Germline V gene sequence: CDR1 LGHNT, CDR2 FRNRAP. V was clipped by 5 bases and J by 4 bases; unmatched bases: 5. The CDR3 is 14 residues long. The CDR3, as DNA: TGTGCTAGTGGTGGGGGACAGCTAAATCAGCCCCAGCATTTT. Amino acids: CASGGGQLNQPQHF. Using reference TRBV12-5 and TRBJ1-5 for the parts outside the CDR3, the full variable domain is DARVTQTPRHKVTEMGQEVTMRCQPILGHNTVFWYRQTMMQGLELLAYFRNRAPLDDSGMPKDRFSAEMPDATLATLKIQPSEPRDSAVYFCASGGGQLNQPQHFGDGTRLSIL.

The J gene is TRBJ2-1, the V gene TRBV7-2; the D is unclear. Per the germline V gene, CDR1 is SGHTA and CDR2 is FQGNSA. V was pared by 4 bases and J by 6 bases, with 16 bases between. This CDR3 is 15 amino acids long. CDR3 in amino acids: CASSSQRAPGNEQFF. The CDR3 DNA is TGTGCCAGCAGCTCCCAACGTGCTCCGGGCAATGAGCAGTTCTTC.

V gene TRBV9 combines with J gene TRBJ2-7, with TRBD1 identical over 8 bases. The junction had 8 bases not matched to a gene; V was cut back by 3 bases and J by 3 bases. Germline CDR1 SGDLS, CDR2 YYNGEE. The CDR3 is 15 residues long. The CDR3 loop reads CASSASGQVGYEQYF. CDR3 bases: TGTGCCAGCAGCGCGTCGGGACAGGTGGGCTACGAGCAGTACTTC.

This clone was recorded only once. The chain joins TRBV15 to TRBJ1-2; D unclear. V was clipped by 0 bases and J by 7 bases, with 15 bases between them. The CDR3 contains 15 residues. CDR1 and CDR2 (germline): LNHNV, YYDKDF (reference sequence). The CDR3 DNA reads TGTGCCACCAGCAGAGAAGGCGAGGGCGAACCTGGCTACACCTTC. This translates into CATSREGEGEPGYTF.

The chain uses TRBV2 and TRBJ2-7; D is possibly TRBD2 (5 bases). This CDR3 region has 11 residues. V lost 6 bases and J lost 7, with 10 bases in between. Germline V gives CDR1 SNHLY, CDR2 FYNNEI. CDR3 residues: CASRTMGEQYF. Written as DNA, the CDR3 is TGTGCCAGCAGGACTATGGGAGAGCAGTACTTC.

The rearrangement joins TRBV5-1 to TRBJ1-2; D ambiguous. This CDR3 comprises 13 residues. The V gene lost 5 bases and the J gene lost 3 bases, with 11 bases spanning the gap. The V gene's germline CDR1 is SGHRS and CDR2 YFSETQ. As DNA, the CDR3 is TGCGCCAGCAGAGGAACAGCACACTATGGCTACACCTTC. As protein: CASRGTAHYGYTF.

This clone was seen a single time. The chain recombines TRBV28 with TRBJ1-2, with D tentatively TRBD1 (6 bases). Germline V CDR1 and CDR2: MDHEN, SYDVKM. Trimming removed 7 bases at V and 4 bases at J, with 13 bases between. The CDR3 contains 13 residues. The CDR3 here is CASTNEGGYGYTF. The CDR3, as DNA: TGTGCCAGCACCAACGAAGGGGGCTATGGCTACACCTTC.

The rearrangement joins TRBV10-2 to TRBJ1-3; no firm D call. This CDR3 is 14 amino acids long. V lost 4 bases to trimming and J lost 0 bases, with 7 bases between them. Germline lookup yields CDR1 WSHSY and CDR2 SAAADI. The CDR3 region is CASSVLVSGNTIYF. In DNA form, the CDR3 reads TGCGCCAGCAGTGTGCTGGTCTCTGGAAACACCATATATTTT.

The chain has TRBV20-1 and TRBJ2-7, with 8 bases matching TRBD2. The trim removed 3 bases at V and 6 bases at J, leaving 7 bases unmatched. The CDR3 consists of 13 residues. Germline V gene data show CDR1 as DFQATT and CDR2 as SNEGSKA (reference sequence). This CDR3 reads CSASLSGSTEQYF. CDR3 in DNA: TGCAGTGCTAGTCTAAGCGGGAGTACCGAGCAGTACTTC.

CDR3 amino acids: CASSFGYKNNEQFF. The CDR3 DNA reads as TGTGCCAGCAGCTTCGGCTACAAAAACAATGAGCAGTTCTTC. The rearrangement links TRBV7-2 to TRBJ2-1; D remains ambiguous. CDR1 SGHTA and CDR2 FQGNSA come from the germline V gene. Trimming left V 3 bases short and J 5 bases short, with 11 bases between. The CDR3 spans 14 residues. The full variable domain, rest sourced from reference TRBV7-2 and TRBJ2-1, is GAGVSQSPSNKVTEKGKDVELRCDPISGHTALYWYRQSLGQGLEFLIYFQGNSAPDKSGLPSDRFSAERTGGSVSTLTIQRTQQEDSAVYLCASSFGYKNNEQFFGPGTRLTVL.